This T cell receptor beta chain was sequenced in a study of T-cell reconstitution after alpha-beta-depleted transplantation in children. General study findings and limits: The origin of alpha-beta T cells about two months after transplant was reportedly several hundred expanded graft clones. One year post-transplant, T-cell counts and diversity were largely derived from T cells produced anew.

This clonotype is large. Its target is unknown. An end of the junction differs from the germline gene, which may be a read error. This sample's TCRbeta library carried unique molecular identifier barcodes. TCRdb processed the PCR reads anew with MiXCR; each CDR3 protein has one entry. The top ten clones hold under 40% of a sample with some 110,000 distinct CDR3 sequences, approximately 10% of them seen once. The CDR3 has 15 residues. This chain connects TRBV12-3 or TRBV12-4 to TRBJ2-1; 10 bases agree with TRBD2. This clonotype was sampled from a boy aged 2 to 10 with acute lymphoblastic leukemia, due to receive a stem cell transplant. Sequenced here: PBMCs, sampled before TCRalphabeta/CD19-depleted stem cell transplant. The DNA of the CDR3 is TGTGCCAGCAGTCTAGCGGGAGTAAGGCTCCGGGAGCAGTTCTTC. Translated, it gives CASSLAGVRLREQFF.